Listed below are T cell receptor beta chains from one sample, sequenced in a study of blood T cell repertoires in COVID-19. Profiled with immunoSEQ multiplex PCR; TCRdb holds only in-frame clones, not every one. The data hold 81,000 or so clones, with 89% observed a single time. The material sequenced was peripheral blood. The receptors were gathered from an older man with active or convalescent COVID-19. Both conserved end residues are part of each CDR3. The D gene is left open where the match is weak. Clone sizes are given selectively: once, few, many, or a class where the clone is expanded.

D gene: TRBD2; V gene: TRBV19; J gene: TRBJ2-5; clone size: .; CDR3 DNA: TGTGCCAGTAGTATCTGGGCGGGGGGGCCAGAGACCCAGTACTTC; CDR3 protein: CASSIWAGGPETQYF
D gene: .; V gene: TRBV7-9; J gene: TRBJ2-1; clone size: few; CDR3 DNA: TGTGCCAGCAGTCCCCCCTCGGCAGGGAACAATGAGCAGTTCTTC; CDR3 protein: CASSPPSAGNNEQFF
D gene: .; V gene: TRBV28; J gene: TRBJ2-1; clone size: .; CDR3 DNA: TGTGCCAGCAGTTTATACGGGGGCTCCTACAATGAGCAGTTCTTC; CDR3 protein: CASSLYGGSYNEQFF
D gene: .; V gene: TRBV28; J gene: TRBJ1-5; clone size: .; CDR3 DNA: TGTGCCAGCGCCAAACAGCGGTATAGCAATCAGCCCCAGCATTTT; CDR3 protein: CASAKQRYSNQPQHF
D gene: .; V gene: TRBV12-3/TRBV12-4; J gene: TRBJ1-3; clone size: .; CDR3 DNA: TGTGCCAGCAGTTTTCTTGGAAACACCATATATTTT; CDR3 protein: CASSFLGNTIYF
D gene: TRBD2; V gene: TRBV11-3; J gene: TRBJ2-3; clone size: .; CDR3 DNA: TGTGCCAGCAGCTCCGGGGGGGCTAATCCGCCTTCAGATACGCAGTATTTT; CDR3 protein: CASSSGGANPPSDTQYF
D gene: TRBD1; V gene: TRBV6-6; J gene: TRBJ2-7; clone size: .; CDR3 DNA: TGTGCCAGCAGGCCCGGACAGGGTAGCGAGCAGTACTTC; CDR3 protein: CASRPGQGSEQYF
D gene: TRBD1; V gene: TRBV28; J gene: TRBJ2-5; clone size: .; CDR3 DNA: TGTGCCAGCAGTTTAGCAGGGGGAGAGACCCAGTACTTC; CDR3 protein: CASSLAGGETQYF
D gene: TRBD1; V gene: TRBV18; J gene: TRBJ1-4; clone size: .; CDR3 DNA: TGTGCCAGCTCACCACAATTACAGGGGGCAAGTAATGAAAAACTGTTTTTT; CDR3 protein: CASSPQLQGASNEKLFF
D gene: .; V gene: TRBV5-8; J gene: TRBJ2-3; clone size: .; CDR3 DNA: TGTGCCAGCGACTACCTCCTAGGGCTTGCAGATACGCAGTATTTT; CDR3 protein: CASDYLLGLADTQYF
D gene: .; V gene: TRBV18; J gene: TRBJ2-3; clone size: .; CDR3 DNA: TGTGCCAGCTCACCCGCAGGGCGGCTCAGCACAGATACGCAGTATTTT; CDR3 protein: CASSPAGRLSTDTQYF
D gene: .; V gene: TRBV6-5; J gene: TRBJ1-4; clone size: .; CDR3 DNA: TGTGCCAGCACCCTGACTCGGGGGAAACTGTTTTTT; CDR3 protein: CASTLTRGKLFF
D gene: .; V gene: TRBV5-5; J gene: TRBJ2-7; clone size: once; CDR3 DNA: TGTGCCAGCGGGTCGTGGCAGGGGTCCTACGAGCAGTACTTC; CDR3 protein: CASGSWQGSYEQYF
D gene: .; V gene: TRBV9; J gene: TRBJ1-6; clone size: .; CDR3 DNA: TGTGCCAGCAGCGGGGGGCGGGTTAATTCACCCCTCCACTTT; CDR3 protein: CASSGGRVNSPLHF
D gene: TRBD2; V gene: TRBV15; J gene: TRBJ2-1; clone size: .; CDR3 DNA: TGTGCCACCAGCAGAGATCCATATGGGGGGGGACGCAATGAGCAGTTCTTC; CDR3 protein: CATSRDPYGGGRNEQFF
D gene: .; V gene: TRBV5-1; J gene: TRBJ1-2; clone size: .; CDR3 DNA: TGCGCCAGCAGCTTGGACAGTTCCTATGGCTACACCTTC; CDR3 protein: CASSLDSSYGYTF